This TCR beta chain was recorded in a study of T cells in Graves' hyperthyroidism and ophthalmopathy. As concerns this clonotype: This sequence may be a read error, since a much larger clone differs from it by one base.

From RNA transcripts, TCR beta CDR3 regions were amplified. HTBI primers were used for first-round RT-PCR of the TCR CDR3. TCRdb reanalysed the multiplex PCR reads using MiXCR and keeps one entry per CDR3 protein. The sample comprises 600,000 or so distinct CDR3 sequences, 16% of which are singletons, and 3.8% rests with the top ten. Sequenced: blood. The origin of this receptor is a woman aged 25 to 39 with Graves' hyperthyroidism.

The CDR3 reads CSAQDRKANYGYAF. In DNA, the CDR3 is TGCAGTGCCCAAGACAGGAAAGCTAACTATGGCTACGCCTTC. The gene calls are TRBV20-1 and TRBJ1-2; a possible D gene is TRBD1 (6 bases). CDR3 length: 14 amino acids. From germline, CDR1 is DFQATT and CDR2 SNEGSKA (reference sequence).